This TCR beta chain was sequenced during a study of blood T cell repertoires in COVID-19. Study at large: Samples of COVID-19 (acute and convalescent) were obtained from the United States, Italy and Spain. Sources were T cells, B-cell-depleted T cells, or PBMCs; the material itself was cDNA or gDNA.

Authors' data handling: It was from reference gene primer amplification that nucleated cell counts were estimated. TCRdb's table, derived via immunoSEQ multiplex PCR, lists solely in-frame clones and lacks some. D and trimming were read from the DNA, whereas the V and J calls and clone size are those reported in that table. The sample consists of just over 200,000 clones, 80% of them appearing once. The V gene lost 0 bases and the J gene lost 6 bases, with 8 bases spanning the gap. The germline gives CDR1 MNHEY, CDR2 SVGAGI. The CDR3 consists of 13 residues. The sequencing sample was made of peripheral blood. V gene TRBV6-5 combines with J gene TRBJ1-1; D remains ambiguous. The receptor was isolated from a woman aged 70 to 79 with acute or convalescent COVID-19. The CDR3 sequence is CASSYSVGAEAFF. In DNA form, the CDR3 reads TGTGCCAGCAGTTACTCTGTAGGAGCTGAAGCTTTCTTT.